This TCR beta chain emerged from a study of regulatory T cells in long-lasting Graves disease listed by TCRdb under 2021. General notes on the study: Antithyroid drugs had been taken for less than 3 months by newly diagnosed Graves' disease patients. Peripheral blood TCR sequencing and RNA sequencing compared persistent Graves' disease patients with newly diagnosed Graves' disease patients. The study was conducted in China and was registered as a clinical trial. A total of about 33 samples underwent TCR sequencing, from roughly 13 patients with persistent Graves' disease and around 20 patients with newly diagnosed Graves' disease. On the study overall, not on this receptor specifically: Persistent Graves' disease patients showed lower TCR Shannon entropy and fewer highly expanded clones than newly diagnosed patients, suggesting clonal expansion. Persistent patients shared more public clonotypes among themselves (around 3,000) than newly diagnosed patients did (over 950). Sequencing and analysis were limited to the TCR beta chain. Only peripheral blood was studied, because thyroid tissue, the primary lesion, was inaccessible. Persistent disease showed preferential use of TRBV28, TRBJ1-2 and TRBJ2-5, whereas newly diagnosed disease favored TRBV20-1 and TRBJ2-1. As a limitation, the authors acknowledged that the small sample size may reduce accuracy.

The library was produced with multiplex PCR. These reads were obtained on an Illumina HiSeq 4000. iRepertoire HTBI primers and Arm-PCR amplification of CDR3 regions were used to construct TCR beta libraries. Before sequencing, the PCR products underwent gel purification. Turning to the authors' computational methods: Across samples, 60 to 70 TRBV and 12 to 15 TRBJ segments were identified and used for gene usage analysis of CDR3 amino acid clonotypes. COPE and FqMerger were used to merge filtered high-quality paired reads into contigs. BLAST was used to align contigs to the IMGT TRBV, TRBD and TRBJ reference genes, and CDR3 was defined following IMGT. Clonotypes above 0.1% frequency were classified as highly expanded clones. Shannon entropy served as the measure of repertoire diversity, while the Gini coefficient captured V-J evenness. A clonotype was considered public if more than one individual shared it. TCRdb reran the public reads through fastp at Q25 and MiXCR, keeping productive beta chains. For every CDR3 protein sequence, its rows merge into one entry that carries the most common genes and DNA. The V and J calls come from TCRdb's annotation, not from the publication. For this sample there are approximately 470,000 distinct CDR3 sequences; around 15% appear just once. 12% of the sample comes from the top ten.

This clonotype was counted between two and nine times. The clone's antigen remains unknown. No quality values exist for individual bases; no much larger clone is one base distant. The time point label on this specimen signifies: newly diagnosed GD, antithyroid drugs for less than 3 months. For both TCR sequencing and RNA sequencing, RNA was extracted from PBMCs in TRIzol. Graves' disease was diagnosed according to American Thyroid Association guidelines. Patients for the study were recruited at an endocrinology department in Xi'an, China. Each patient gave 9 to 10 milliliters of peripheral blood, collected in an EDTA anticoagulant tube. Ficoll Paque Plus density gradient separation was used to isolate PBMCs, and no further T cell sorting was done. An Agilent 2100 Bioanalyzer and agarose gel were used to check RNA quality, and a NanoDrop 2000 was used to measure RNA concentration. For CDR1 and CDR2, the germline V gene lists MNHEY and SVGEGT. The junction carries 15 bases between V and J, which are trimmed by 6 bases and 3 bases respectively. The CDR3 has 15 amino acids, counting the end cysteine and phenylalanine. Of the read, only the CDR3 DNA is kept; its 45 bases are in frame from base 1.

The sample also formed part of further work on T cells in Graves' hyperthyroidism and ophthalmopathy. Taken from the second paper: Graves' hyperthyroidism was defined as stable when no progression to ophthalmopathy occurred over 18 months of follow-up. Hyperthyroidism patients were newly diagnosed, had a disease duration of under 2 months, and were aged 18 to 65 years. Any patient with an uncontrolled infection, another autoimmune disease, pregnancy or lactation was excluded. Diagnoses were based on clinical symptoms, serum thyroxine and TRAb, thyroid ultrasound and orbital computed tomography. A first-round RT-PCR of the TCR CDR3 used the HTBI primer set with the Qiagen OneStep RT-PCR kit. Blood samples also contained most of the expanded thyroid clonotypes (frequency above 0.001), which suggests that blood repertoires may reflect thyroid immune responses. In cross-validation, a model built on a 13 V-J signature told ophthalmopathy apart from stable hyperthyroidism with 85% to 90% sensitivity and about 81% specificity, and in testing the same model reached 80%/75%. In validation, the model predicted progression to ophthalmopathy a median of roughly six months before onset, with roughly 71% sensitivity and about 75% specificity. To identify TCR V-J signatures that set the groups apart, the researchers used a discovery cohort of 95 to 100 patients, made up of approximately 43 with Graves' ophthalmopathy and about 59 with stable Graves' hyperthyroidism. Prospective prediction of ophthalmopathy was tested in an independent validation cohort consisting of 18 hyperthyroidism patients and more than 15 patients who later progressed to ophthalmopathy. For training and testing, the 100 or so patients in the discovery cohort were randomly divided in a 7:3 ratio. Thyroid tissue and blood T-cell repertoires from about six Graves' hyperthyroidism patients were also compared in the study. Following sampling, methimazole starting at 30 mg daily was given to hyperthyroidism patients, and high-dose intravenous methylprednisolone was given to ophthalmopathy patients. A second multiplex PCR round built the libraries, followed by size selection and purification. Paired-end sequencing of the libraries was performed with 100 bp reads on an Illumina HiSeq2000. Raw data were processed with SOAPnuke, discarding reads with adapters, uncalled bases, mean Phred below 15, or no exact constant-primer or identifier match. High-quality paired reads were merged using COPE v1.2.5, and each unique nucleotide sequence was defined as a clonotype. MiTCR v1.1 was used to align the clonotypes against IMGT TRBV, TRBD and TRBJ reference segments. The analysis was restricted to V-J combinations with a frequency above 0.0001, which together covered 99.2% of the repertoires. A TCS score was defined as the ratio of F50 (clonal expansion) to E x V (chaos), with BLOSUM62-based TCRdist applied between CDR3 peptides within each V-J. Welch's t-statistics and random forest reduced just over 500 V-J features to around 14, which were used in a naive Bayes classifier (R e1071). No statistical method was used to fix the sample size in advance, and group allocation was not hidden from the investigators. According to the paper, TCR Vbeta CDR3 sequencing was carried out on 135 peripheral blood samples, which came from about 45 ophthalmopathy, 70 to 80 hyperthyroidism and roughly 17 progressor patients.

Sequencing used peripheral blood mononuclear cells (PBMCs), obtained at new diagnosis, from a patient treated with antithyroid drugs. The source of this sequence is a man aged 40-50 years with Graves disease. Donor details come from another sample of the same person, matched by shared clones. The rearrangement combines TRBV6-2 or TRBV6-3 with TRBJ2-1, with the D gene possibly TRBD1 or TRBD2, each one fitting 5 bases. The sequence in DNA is TGTGCCAGCAGCCCCGGGGTAGGGGTCTACAATGAGCAGTTCTTC. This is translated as CASSPGVGVYNEQFF.